This T cell receptor (beta chain) was recovered during a study of cytomegalovirus exposure and HLA in healthy donors. Overall study context: The approximately 110 validation repertoires and the 666 first-cohort repertoires shared a platform, a later analysis reported. Study-wide results and caveats: That first-cohort TCR clusters tended to co-occur in the 95 to 150 validation repertoires was found in a later analysis. Reports described diagnosis of cytomegalovirus status by the classifier as highly specific and sensitive.

Sequenced by immunoSEQ multiplex PCR; TCRdb stores in-frame clones only, minus some. The table has 190,000 or so clones, about 86% seen once. The V and J ends lost 4 bases and 3 bases respectively, with 13 bases between them. The V gene's germline CDR1 is SEHNR and CDR2 FQNEAQ (reference sequence). There are 15 residues in the CDR3. As for this clone: Its antigen remains unidentified.

The receptor comes from a woman between 18 and 30 years old in good health and CMV-seropositive. Sequencing input: PBMCs. This rearrangement joins TRBV7-9 to TRBJ2-1, with D unclear. CDR3 nucleotides: TGTGCCAGCAGCTATCCTTTGGCAAACTACAATGAGCAGTTCTTC. Protein sequence: CASSYPLANYNEQFF.